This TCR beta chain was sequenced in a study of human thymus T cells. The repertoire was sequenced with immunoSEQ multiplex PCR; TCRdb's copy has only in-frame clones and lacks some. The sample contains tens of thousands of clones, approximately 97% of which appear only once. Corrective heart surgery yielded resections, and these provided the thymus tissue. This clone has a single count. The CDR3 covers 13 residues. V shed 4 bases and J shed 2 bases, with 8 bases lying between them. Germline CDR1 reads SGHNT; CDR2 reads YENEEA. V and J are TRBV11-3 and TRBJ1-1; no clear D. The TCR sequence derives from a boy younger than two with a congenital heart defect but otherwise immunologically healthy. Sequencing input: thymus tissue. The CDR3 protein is CASSSAANTEAFF. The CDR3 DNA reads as TGTGCCAGCAGCTCCGCAGCCAACACTGAAGCTTTCTTT.